The count of the clone carrying this T cell receptor beta chain is one. The data are from a study of cytomegalovirus exposure and HLA in healthy donors. CDR3 length: 12 residues. Germline V CDR1 and CDR2: MGHDK, SYGVNS. V lost 3 bases to trimming and J lost 5 bases, with 8 bases between them. PCR employed 60 Vbeta and 13 Jbeta primers. The method was immunoSEQ multiplex PCR; TCRdb's version includes in-frame clones alone and lacks a portion of them. Of 270,000 or so clones detected, 86% appear once; the ten largest clones hold 3.5% to 4%. The receptor's source is a man aged 35-49 years in good health and CMV-seropositive. V usage is TRBV25-1 and J usage is TRBJ2-7, with D possibly being TRBD2 (6 bases). Sequenced: PBMCs. CDR3 residues: CASSEGGHEQYF. The CDR3 DNA follows: TGTGCCAGCAGTGAGGGGGGTCACGAGCAGTACTTC.